This entry lists 24 T cell receptor beta chains sequenced from one sample in a study of T cells in Graves' hyperthyroidism and ophthalmopathy. TCR beta CDR3 regions were amplified from RNA transcripts. RT-PCR in the first round (using the HTBI primer set) targeted the TCR CDR3. MiXCR, run by TCRdb on the multiplex PCR reads, gives a single entry per CDR3 protein. Here the sample spans fewer than 300,000 distinct CDR3 sequences, about 25% being singletons. Sequencing was performed on blood. Receptors were obtained from a man aged 35 to 55 with Graves' hyperthyroidism that later progressed to Graves' ophthalmopathy.

In this sample, this clonotype turned up many times. The chain employs TRBV12-5 and TRBJ1-3; D is uncertain. Germline V gives CDR1 LGHNT, CDR2 FRNRAP. The V and J ends lost 3 bases and 0 bases respectively, with 12 bases between them. The CDR3 is 16 amino acids. The CDR3 nucleotides read TGTGCTAGTGGTTTCTTTCCATCCTTCTCTGGAAACACCATATATTTT. Its translation: CASGFFPSFSGNTIYF.

In its sample, this clonotype was seen a few times. The genes are TRBV27 and TRBJ2-7, with 9 bases lining up with TRBD2. Trimming took 5 bases from V and 7 from J; bases not matched to a gene: 15. CDR3 length equals 16 residues. Per the germline V gene, CDR1 is MNHEY and CDR2 is SMNVEV (reference sequence). CDR3 nucleotide sequence: TGTGCCAGCAGTCTCACCCTTAGCGGGAGATTTGGGGAGCAGTACTTC. Protein: CASSLTLSGRFGEQYF.

The J gene is TRBJ1-1, the V gene TRBV6-1; D remains unclear. The germline gives CDR1 MNHNS, CDR2 SASEGT. There are 14 residues in the CDR3. Deletions cut 1 base from V and 5 bases from J, with 11 bases between. The CDR3 DNA reads TGTGCCAGCAGTGAAGAAATGAGGGCTACTGAAGCTTTCTTT. It codes for CASSEEMRATEAFF.

As regards this clonotype: Compared with germline, one end of the junction differs, possibly owing to a read error. V and J are TRBV6-2 or TRBV6-3 and TRBJ2-6; no definite D call. The germline CDR1 and CDR2 sequences are MNHEY and SVGEGT. The CDR3 totals 11 residues. For the CDR3, the DNA is TGTGCCAGCAGTTACTCGAAAGTCCTAACTTTC. Translating gives CASSYSKVLTF.

The table lists this clonotype with many counts. This chain connects TRBV5-1 to TRBJ1-2, with D maybe TRBD1 (5 bases). The CDR3 loop spans 17 amino acids. Germline CDR1 is SGHRS and CDR2 is YFSETQ. The germline V and J ends were trimmed by 0 bases and 4 bases, with 19 bases remaining between them. The CDR3 loop is CASSLGSSDRVSYGYTF. The CDR3 coding sequence is TGCGCCAGCAGCTTGGGATCCTCTGACAGAGTTAGCTATGGCTACACCTTC.

The CDR3 sequence is CASKILGEQYF. The DNA of the CDR3 is TGTGCCAGCAAGATCCTCGGCGAGCAGTACTTC. The rearrangement uses TRBV28 and TRBJ2-7; D remains unclear. The CDR3 spans 11 residues. Deletions cut 7 bases from V and 6 bases from J, with 10 bases between. Germline values: CDR1 MDHEN, CDR2 SYDVKM. Together with reference TRBV28 and TRBJ2-7, the CDR3 gives the full variable domain: DVKVTQSSRYLVKRTGEKVFLECVQDMDHENMFWYRQDPGLGLRLIYFSYDVKMKEKGDIPEGYSVSREKKERFSLILESASTNQTSMYLCASKILGEQYFGPGTRLTVT.

This clonotype came up a few times. CDR3 loop: CATSDGQGRDEQYF. In DNA, the CDR3 is TGTGCCACCAGTGACGGACAGGGGAGGGACGAGCAGTACTTC. The chain is built from TRBV24-1 and TRBJ2-7, with 9 bases identical to TRBD1. The CDR3 is 14 amino acids. The germline gives CDR1 KGHDR, CDR2 SFDVKD. Losses at the gene ends were 4 bases for V and 5 bases for J; bases not matched to a gene: 5.

This clonotype was recorded many times. This chain links TRBV29-1 with TRBJ1-5; D remains unclear. CDR1 is SQVTM and CDR2 is ANQGSEA in the germline V gene. V gave up 0 bases and J gave up 2 bases, with 2 bases separating them. There are 12 residues in the CDR3. For the CDR3, the DNA is TGCAGCGTTGAAGACGGCAATCAGCCCCAGCATTTT. Residues: CSVEDGNQPQHF.

This clonotype was seen ten or more times. The chain combines TRBV7-9 with TRBJ1-1; D is possibly TRBD1 (5 bases). Germline V gene data show CDR1 as SEHNR and CDR2 as FQNEAQ (reference sequence). The CDR3 extends over 14 amino acids. Trimming stripped 0 bases from V and 3 bases from J, with 8 bases between. Here the CDR3 reads CASSLARGHTEAFF. CDR3 DNA sequence: TGTGCCAGCAGCTTAGCGCGGGGCCACACTGAAGCTTTCTTT. Full variable domain (remainder filled in from reference TRBV7-9 and TRBJ1-1): DTGVSQNPRHKITKRGQNVTFRCDPISEHNRLYWYRQTLGQGPEFLTYFQNEAQLEKSRLLSDRFSAERPKGSFSTLEIQRTEQGDSAMYLCASSLARGHTEAFFGQGTRLTVV.

In this sample, this clonotype turned up many times. The chain has TRBV11-3 and TRBJ1-1; possibly TRBD1 for D (6 bases). The CDR3 has 14 amino acids. Germline V CDR1 and CDR2: SGHNT, YENEEA. V was trimmed by 3 bases and J by 1 base, leaving 9 bases between them. The CDR3 loop reads CASSFRGGNTEAFF. The CDR3 DNA is TGTGCCAGCAGCTTCAGGGGTGGGAACACTGAAGCTTTCTTT.

The chain employs TRBV30 and TRBJ1-1; D may be TRBD1 (5 bases). V was pared by 1 base and J by 0 bases, with 6 bases between. The germline CDR1 and CDR2 sequences are GTSNPN and SVGIG (reference sequence). The CDR3 consists of 13 residues. The CDR3 sequence is CAWSEGLNTEAFF. The CDR3 nucleotides are TGTGCCTGGAGTGAGGGACTGAACACTGAAGCTTTCTTT.

This clonotype was recorded at least ten times. The chain carries TRBV5-1 and TRBJ2-5; no reliable D call. V lost 3 bases and J lost 4, with 10 bases in between. Germline CDR1 reads SGHRS; CDR2 reads YFSETQ. The CDR3 extends over 13 amino acids. The CDR3 DNA is TGCGCCAGCAGCTCCGACTTCGGAGAGACCCAGTACTTC. The encoded protein is CASSSDFGETQYF.

Many counts were recorded for this clonotype. The chain carries TRBV20-1 and TRBJ2-2; D may match TRBD1 or TRBD2 (5 bases each). CDR3 length: 14 residues. With 0 bases removed from V and 6 bases from J, the gap between germline ends came to 11 bases. Germline V lookup: CDR1 DFQATT, CDR2 SNEGSKA (reference sequence). The CDR3, as DNA: TGCAGTGCTAGAGAGGGGGATAATGCCGGGGAGCTGTTTTTT. It codes for CSAREGDNAGELFF.

This clonotype showed up many times. This chain links TRBV7-2 with TRBJ2-4; TRBD1 might be the D (7 bases). The germline gives CDR1 SGHTA, CDR2 FQGNSA. The V end lost 1 base, the J end lost 7 bases, and 17 bases lay between the germline ends. The CDR3 contains 16 residues. CDR3 in amino acids: CASSLVGGTAGNIQYF. CDR3 sequence (DNA): TGTGCCAGCAGCTTAGTAGGAGGGACAGCGGGTAACATTCAGTACTTC.

In this sample, this clonotype turned up many times. The chain carries TRBV12-3 or TRBV12-4 and TRBJ2-7, with a tentative D call TRBD2 (6 bases). V was cut by 5 bases and J by 0 bases, with 14 bases left in between. The CDR3 length is 15 residues. This chain's CDR3 is CASSERRGGSYEQYF. The CDR3 region has the DNA TGTGCCAGCAGTGAGAGGAGGGGCGGCTCCTACGAGCAGTACTTC.

The chain employs TRBV6-1 and TRBJ2-7; D possibly uses TRBD1 or TRBD2 (5 bases each). The CDR3 is 15 residues long. V gave up 5 bases and J gave up 2 bases, with 16 bases separating them. CDR1 and CDR2 (germline): MNHNS, SASEGT. The CDR3 DNA is TGTGCCAGCAGTACCTCAGGGTCCGGGGCCTACGAGCAGTACTTC. Residues: CASSTSGSGAYEQYF.

This clonotype has a count of ten or more. The rearrangement uses TRBV11-1 and TRBJ1-1, with a tentative D call TRBD1 (6 bases). Germline loops: CDR1 SGHAT, CDR2 FQDESV (reference sequence). The CDR3 spans 16 residues. V was pared by 5 bases and J by 0 bases, with 16 bases between. The CDR3 is CASSENGQLMNTEAFF. In DNA form, the CDR3 reads TGTGCCAGCAGCGAGAATGGACAGCTTATGAACACTGAAGCTTTCTTT.

V is TRBV20-1 and J is TRBJ1-1; D call uncertain. Between the trimmed V and J ends, which lost 1 base and 6 bases, there was a span of 15 bases. There are 14 residues in the CDR3. The V gene's germline CDR1 is DFQATT and CDR2 SNEGSKA (reference sequence). The CDR3 region has the DNA TGCAGTGCTAGAGGGAGTACCCTGTCCCCTGAAGCTTTCTTT. This codes for CSARGSTLSPEAFF.

Turning to this clonotype: A junction boundary mismatches the germline segment, possibly from a read error. The chain uses TRBV6-1 and TRBJ1-2; 8 bases are shared with TRBD1. The CDR3 is 16 residues long. CDR1 and CDR2 from the germline V gene are MNHNS and SASEGT. CDR3 DNA sequence: TGTGCCAGCAGTGCCCGACGGGACAGGAGGATCTATGGCTACGCCTTC. It encodes CASSARRDRRIYGYAF.

This clonotype was counted ten times or more. The chain employs TRBV12-3 or TRBV12-4 and TRBJ1-1; no firm D call. CDR3 length: 14 amino acids. V was shortened by 1 base and J by 5 bases, with 11 bases between the two germline ends. CDR3 loop: CASSLENSGTEAFF. The CDR3 DNA reads TGTGCCAGCAGTTTAGAAAACTCGGGGACTGAAGCTTTCTTT.

This clonotype was found many times. V usage is TRBV10-3 and J usage is TRBJ1-1; TRBD1 is a possible D gene (5 bases). CDR1 is ENHRY and CDR2 is SYGVKD in the germline V gene. V shed 0 bases and J shed 5 bases, with 13 bases lying between them. This CDR3 region has 15 residues. The DNA for the CDR3 is TGTGCCATCAGTGAGTCGGCAAGGGGACCAACTGAAGCTTTCTTT. This codes for CAISESARGPTEAFF.

This clonotype was detected many times. The chain employs TRBV28 and TRBJ1-5; 11 positions match TRBD1. Germline V gene sequence: CDR1 MDHEN, CDR2 SYDVKM. V lost 5 bases to trimming and J lost 5 bases; unmatched junction nucleotides: 8. CDR3 length: 16 residues. CDR3 residues: CASSPPGTGGHQPQHF. Here the CDR3 DNA reads TGTGCCAGCAGTCCCCCCGGGACAGGGGGACATCAGCCCCAGCATTTT.

In its sample, this clonotype was seen many times. The V call is TRBV2, the J call TRBJ2-4; unclear D gene. The germline V gene has CDR1 SNHLY and CDR2 FYNNEI. V lost 6 bases to trimming and J lost 0 bases, with 9 bases between them. The CDR3 covers 14 residues. The CDR3 region is CASSPLRAKNIQYF. Written as DNA, the CDR3 is TGTGCCAGCAGCCCCCTGAGAGCCAAAAACATTCAGTACTTC.

The sample holds many counts of this clonotype. This sequence joins TRBV29-1 and TRBJ2-2, with 12 positions matching TRBD2. Germline V CDR1 and CDR2: SQVTM, ANQGSEA. The ends lost 6 bases at V and 1 base at J; junction bases unmatched: 9. The CDR3 has 17 amino acids. CDR3 sequence reads: CSVILAGGSLNTGELFF. The CDR3 region has the DNA TGCAGCGTCATACTAGCGGGAGGATCCCTGAACACCGGGGAGCTGTTTTTT.